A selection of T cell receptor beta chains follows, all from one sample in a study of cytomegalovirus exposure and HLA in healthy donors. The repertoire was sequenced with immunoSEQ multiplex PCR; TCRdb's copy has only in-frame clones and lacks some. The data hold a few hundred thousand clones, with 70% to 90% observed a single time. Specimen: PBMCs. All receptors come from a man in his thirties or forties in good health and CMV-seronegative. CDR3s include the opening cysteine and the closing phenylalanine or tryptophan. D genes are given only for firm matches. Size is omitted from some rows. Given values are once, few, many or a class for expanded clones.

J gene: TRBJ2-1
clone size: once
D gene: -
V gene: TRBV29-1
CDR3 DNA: TGCAGCGTTGAAGCCGGAGGGCCGGGGTACAATGAGCAGTTCTTC
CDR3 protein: CSVEAGGPGYNEQFF

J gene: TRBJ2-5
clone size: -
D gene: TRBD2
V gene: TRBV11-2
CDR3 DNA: TGTGCCAGCAGCACCCACCCCGGACTAGACCAAGAGACCCAGTACTTC
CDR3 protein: CASSTHPGLDQETQYF

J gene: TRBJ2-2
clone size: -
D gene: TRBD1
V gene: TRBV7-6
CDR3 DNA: TGTGCCAGCACCTTCTCCGGGACAGGGGCGTCGAACACCGGGGAGCTGTTTTTT
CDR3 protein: CASTFSGTGASNTGELFF

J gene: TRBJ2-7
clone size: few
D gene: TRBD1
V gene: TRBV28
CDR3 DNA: TGTGCCAGCAGTTTGTCGGGGACAGGGGGCTACGAGCAGTACTTC
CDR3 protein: CASSLSGTGGYEQYF

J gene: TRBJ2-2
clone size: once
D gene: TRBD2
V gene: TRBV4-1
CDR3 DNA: TGCGCCAGCAGCTCTCCCACCCCCACAGCGGGGGTAGGAGGGGAGCTGTTTTTT
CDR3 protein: CASSSPTPTAGVGGELFF

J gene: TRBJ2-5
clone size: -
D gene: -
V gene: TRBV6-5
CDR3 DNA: TGTGCCAGCAGTTATGGCGGGGTGGGTCCTAAAGAGACCCAGTACTTC
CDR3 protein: CASSYGGVGPKETQYF

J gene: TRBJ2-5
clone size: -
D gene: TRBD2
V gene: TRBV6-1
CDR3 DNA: TGTGCCGGCAGGCGGGGGGGCGGAGAGACCCAGTACTTC
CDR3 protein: CAGRRGGGETQYF

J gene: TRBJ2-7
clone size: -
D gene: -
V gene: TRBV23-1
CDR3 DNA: TGCGCCAGCAGTCAACATTGCGGGGGCGACTACGAGCAGTACTTC
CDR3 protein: CASSQHCGGDYEQYF

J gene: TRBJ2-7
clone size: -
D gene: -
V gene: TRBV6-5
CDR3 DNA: TGTGCCAGCAGTAGCCGGGACACTCTGTTCGAGCAGTACTTC
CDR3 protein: CASSSRDTLFEQYF

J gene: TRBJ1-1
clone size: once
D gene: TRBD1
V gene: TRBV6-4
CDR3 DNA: TGTGCCAGCAGTGACTCCTACAGGGGTTCCACTGAAGCTTTCTTT
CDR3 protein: CASSDSYRGSTEAFF

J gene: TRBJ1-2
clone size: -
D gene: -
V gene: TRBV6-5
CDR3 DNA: TGTGCCAGCAGTTACATGGGGAGCTATGGCTACACCTTC
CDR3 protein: CASSYMGSYGYTF

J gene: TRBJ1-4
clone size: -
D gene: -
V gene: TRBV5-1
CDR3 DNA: TGCGCCAGCAGCTCCGGCGGGTCTAGTGAAAAACTGTTTTTT
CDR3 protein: CASSSGGSSEKLFF

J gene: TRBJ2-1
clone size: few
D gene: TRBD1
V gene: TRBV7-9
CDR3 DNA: TGTGCCAGCAGCTCAAGGACAGGGAGCTCCTACAATGAGCAGTTCTTC
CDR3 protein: CASSSRTGSSYNEQFF

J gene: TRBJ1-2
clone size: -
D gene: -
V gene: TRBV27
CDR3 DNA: TGTGCCAGCGGCGACAGGCAGGACTATGGCTACACCTTC
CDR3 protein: CASGDRQDYGYTF

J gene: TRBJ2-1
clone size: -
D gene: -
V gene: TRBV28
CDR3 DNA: TGTGCCAGCAGTTTAAGGGGGAAGGATAAGTTCTTC
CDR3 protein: CASSLRGKDKFF

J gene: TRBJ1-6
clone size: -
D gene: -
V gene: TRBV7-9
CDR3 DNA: TGTGCCAGCAGCTTATCCGGGGGCTATAATTCACCCCTCCACTTT
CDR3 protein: CASSLSGGYNSPLHF

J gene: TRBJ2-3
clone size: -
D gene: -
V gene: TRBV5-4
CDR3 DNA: TGTGCCAGCAGCTTCAGCCAGGGGAGTCCCACAGATACGCAGTATTTT
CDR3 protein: CASSFSQGSPTDTQYF

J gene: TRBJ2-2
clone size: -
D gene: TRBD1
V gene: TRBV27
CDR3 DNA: TGTGCCAGCGAGGGGGCTCCCGGGGAGCTGTTTTTT
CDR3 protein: CASEGAPGELFF

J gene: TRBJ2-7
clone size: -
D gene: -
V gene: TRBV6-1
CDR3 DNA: TGTGCCAGCAGTGAAGCCCTCCATAGCCGGGGTGAGCAGTACTTC
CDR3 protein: CASSEALHSRGEQYF

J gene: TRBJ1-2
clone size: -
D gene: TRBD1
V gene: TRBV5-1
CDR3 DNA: TGCGCCAGCAGCTCAACCGGGACAGGGGGTGGCTACACCTTC
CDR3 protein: CASSSTGTGGGYTF

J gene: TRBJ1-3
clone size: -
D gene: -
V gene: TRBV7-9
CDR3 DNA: TGTGCCAGCAGCGGGAGGGGAAACACCATATATTTT
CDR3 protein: CASSGRGNTIYF

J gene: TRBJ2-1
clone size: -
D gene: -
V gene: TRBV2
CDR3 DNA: TGTGCCAGCAGTGACGCCCAGCGGTCCCCCTACAATGAGCAGTTCTTC
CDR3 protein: CASSDAQRSPYNEQFF

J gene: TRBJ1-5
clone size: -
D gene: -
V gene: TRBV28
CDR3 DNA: TGTGCCAGCAGTTTACTCTATCAGCCCCAGCATTTT
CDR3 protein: CASSLLYQPQHF

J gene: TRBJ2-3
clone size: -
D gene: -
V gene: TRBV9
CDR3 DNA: TGTGCCAGCAGCCTCCAGGGCCTCCCAGGGGATACGCAGTATTTT
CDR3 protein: CASSLQGLPGDTQYF

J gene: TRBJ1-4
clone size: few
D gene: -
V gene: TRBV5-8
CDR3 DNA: TGTGCCAGCAGCTTCGGAAAACTGTTTTTT
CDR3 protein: CASSFGKLFF

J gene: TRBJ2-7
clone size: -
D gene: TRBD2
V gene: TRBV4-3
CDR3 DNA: TGCGCCAGCAGCCAAGGGCTACTAGCGAACGAGCAGTACTTC
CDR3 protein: CASSQGLLANEQYF

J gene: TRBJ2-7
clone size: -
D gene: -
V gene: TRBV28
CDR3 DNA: TGTGCCAGCAGTTTACACCCGGGCGAGCAGTACTTC
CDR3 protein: CASSLHPGEQYF

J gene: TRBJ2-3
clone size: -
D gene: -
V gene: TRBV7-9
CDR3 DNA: TGTGCCAGCAGTTACTTAGCAAATACGCAGTATTTT
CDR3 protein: CASSYLANTQYF

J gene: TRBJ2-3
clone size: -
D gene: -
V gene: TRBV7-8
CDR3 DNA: TGTGCCAGCGCAGGGGCCAGCACAGATACGCAGTATTTT
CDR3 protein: CASAGASTDTQYF

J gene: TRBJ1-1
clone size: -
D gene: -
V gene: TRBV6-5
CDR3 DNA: TGTGCCAGCAGTTACTCGAGCTCCGTCTTTTCCACTGAAGCTTTCTTT
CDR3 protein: CASSYSSSVFSTEAFF

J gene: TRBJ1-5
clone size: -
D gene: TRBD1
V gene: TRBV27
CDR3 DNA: TGTGCCAGCAGTAGGACAGGGAATACCAATCAGCCCCAGCATTTT
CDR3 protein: CASSRTGNTNQPQHF

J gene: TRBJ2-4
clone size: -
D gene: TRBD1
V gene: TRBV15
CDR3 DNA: TGTGCCACCAGCAGAGAACAGGGGCCCTACGCCAAAAACATTCAGTACTTC
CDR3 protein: CATSREQGPYAKNIQYF

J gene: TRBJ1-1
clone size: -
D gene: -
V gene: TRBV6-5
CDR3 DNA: TGTGCCAGCAGTTACGTTCAGGGGTACACTGAAGCTTTCTTT
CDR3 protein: CASSYVQGYTEAFF

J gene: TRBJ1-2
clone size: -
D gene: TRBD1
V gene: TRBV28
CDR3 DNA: TGTGCCAGCAGTTCACACGACAGGGTTGGAGGCTACACCTTC
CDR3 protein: CASSSHDRVGGYTF

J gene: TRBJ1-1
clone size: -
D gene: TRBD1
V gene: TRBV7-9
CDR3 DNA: TGTGCCAGCAGCCAGCGACAGGGCGTGAACACTGAAGCTTTCTTT
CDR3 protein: CASSQRQGVNTEAFF

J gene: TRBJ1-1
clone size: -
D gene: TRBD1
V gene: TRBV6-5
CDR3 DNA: TGTGCCAGCAGGGGACAGGGCGCTGAAGCTTTCTTT
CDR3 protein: CASRGQGAEAFF

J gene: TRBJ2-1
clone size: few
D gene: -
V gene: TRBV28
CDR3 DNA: TGTGCCAGCAGTTTGGACTACCTCTACAATGAGCAGTTCTTC
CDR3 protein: CASSLDYLYNEQFF

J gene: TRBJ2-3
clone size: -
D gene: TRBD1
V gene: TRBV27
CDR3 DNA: TGTGCCAGCACCCGACAGGGGACGAGTGGTACGCAGTATTTT
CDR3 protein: CASTRQGTSGTQYF

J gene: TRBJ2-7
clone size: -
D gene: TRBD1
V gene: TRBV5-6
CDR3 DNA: TGTGCCAGCAGCTTGGGGGACAGGGCCAGGGACGAGCAGTACTTC
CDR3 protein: CASSLGDRARDEQYF

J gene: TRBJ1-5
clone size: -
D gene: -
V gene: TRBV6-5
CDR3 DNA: TGTGCCAGCAGTCTCGACACTTATAGCAATCAGCCCCAGCATTTT
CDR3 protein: CASSLDTYSNQPQHF

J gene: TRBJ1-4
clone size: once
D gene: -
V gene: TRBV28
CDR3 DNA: TGTGCCAGCAACAGAGCCCTCGGGGGTCAAGAAAAACTGTTTTTT
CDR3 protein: CASNRALGGQEKLFF

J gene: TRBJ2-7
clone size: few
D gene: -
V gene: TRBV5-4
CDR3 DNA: TGTGCCAGCCACAAAACAGGGTCTGGGTCCTACGAGCAGTACTTC
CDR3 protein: CASHKTGSGSYEQYF

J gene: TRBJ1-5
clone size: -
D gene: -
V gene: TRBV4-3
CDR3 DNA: TGCGCCAGCAGCCCCCAGGGGTCCCAGCCCCAGCATTTT
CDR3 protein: CASSPQGSQPQHF

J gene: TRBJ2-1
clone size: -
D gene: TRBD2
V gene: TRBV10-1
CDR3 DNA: TGCGCCAGCAGTGAGGGGGGACTAGTAAGAGAGCAGTTCTTC
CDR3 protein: CASSEGGLVREQFF

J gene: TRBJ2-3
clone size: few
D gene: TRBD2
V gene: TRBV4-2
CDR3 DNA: TGTGCCAGCAGCCAAGGGGATCGGGGGGGCGTGCGAGATACGCAGTATTTT
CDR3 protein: CASSQGDRGGVRDTQYF

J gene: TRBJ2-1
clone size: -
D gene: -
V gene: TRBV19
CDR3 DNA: TGTGCCAGTAGCAAAACAGGGTTGGTATCCTACAATGAGCAGTTCTTC
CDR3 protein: CASSKTGLVSYNEQFF

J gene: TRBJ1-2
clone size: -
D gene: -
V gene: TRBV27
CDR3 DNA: TGTGCCAGCAGTTTAGGCCCCGGGTCTGGCTACACCTTC
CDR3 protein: CASSLGPGSGYTF

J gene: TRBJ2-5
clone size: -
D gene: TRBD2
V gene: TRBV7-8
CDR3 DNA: TGTGCCAGCAGCTTAGGAGGGGGACTAGCGGGGCGGTACGAGACCCAGTACTTC
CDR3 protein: CASSLGGGLAGRYETQYF

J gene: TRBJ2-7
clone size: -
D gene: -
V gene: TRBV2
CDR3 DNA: TGTGCCAGCAGTGAAGCGGACGGGGGACCCTACGAGCAGTACTTC
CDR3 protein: CASSEADGGPYEQYF

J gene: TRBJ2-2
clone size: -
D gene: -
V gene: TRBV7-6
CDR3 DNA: TGTGCCAGCAGCTTAACGCTCCCCGAGGCGAACACCGGGGAGCTGTTTTTT
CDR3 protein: CASSLTLPEANTGELFF

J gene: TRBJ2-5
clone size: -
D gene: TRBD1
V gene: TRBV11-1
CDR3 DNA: TGTGCCAGCAGGAGACAGGGGGTGGAGACCCAGTACTTC
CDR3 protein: CASRRQGVETQYF

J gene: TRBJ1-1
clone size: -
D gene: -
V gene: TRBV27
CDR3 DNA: TGTGCCAGCAGTTTATTGCCAGGGGATGAAGCTTTCTTT
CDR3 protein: CASSLLPGDEAFF

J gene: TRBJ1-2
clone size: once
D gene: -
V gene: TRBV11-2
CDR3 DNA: TGTGCCAGCAGCTTAGATCAGGCGCGGGGCTATGGCTACACCTTC
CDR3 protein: CASSLDQARGYGYTF

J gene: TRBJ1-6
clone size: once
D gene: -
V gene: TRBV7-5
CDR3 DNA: TGTGCCAGAAGCATACAGGGTCGTGGGGATTCACCCCTCCACTTT
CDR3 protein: CARSIQGRGDSPLHF

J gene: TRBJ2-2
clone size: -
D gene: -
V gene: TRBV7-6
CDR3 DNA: TGTGCCAGCAGCTTATTACAGGGAGGGTCCGGGGAGCTGTTTTTT
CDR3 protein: CASSLLQGGSGELFF